The 5 T cell receptor beta chains below were found in one sample sequenced in a study of breast tumors, draining lymph nodes, adjacent tissues. TCRdb reprocessed the multiplex PCR reads via MiXCR and lists one record per CDR3 protein. The sample has 200,000 or so distinct CDR3 sequences, approximately 30% seen once. The lymph nodes were axillary draining lymph nodes from breast cancer patients. The sequenced material came from axillary lymph node tissue. These receptors originate from a female donor with breast cancer. Some clones in this sample may be carry-over from other donors' samples.

The chain joins TRBV3-1 to TRBJ1-2; no clear D. Germline V gene lookup returns CDR1 LGHDT and CDR2 YNNKEL (reference sequence). CDR3 size: 11 residues. V shed 4 bases and J shed 8 bases, with 8 bases lying between them. CDR3 in DNA: TGTGCCAGCAGCCGTTTAGGGGGCTACACCTTC. Translating it yields CASSRLGGYTF.

The chain employs TRBV6-1 and TRBJ1-1; TRBD1 agrees at 9 bases. The CDR3 consists of 18 residues. Germline V gene lookup returns CDR1 MNHNS and CDR2 SASEGT. With V trimmed by 0 bases and J by 1 base, 9 bases remained unmatched. The CDR3 protein is CASSEALGQGVWNTEAFF. CDR3 coding DNA: TGTGCCAGCAGTGAAGCGCTGGGACAGGGAGTTTGGAACACTGAAGCTTTCTTT.

For this clonotype: This may arise from a read error, as a much more abundant clone is one base away. The chain combines TRBV10-3 with TRBJ1-2, with D unresolved. CDR3 length: 12 residues. Germline loops: CDR1 ENHRY, CDR2 SYGVKD. Written as DNA, the CDR3 is TGTGCCACCAGTGATCCGGGAGTGGGCTACACCTTC. Translating it yields CATSDPGVGYTF.

With regard to this clonotype: The final CDR3 position lacks the conserved phenylalanine or tryptophan, pointing to a likely read error. The DNA for the CDR3 is TGCGCCAGCAGCCCCGGGACAGGGACTTCCTACGAGCAGTACCCC. It encodes CASSPGTGTSYEQYP. V is TRBV4-1 and J is TRBJ2-7; 9 nucleotides match TRBD1. The V and J ends lost 4 bases and 1 base, in that order; junction bases with no gene match: 5. This CDR3 is 15 amino acids long. Germline CDR1 is MGHRA and CDR2 is YSYEKL.

This clonotype was observed a few times. This may come from a read error, since a much larger clone is one base off. The chain recombines TRBV7-9 with TRBJ2-5, with 7 bases lining up with TRBD2. Germline loops: CDR1 SEHNR, CDR2 FQNEAQ (reference sequence). The CDR3 runs 15 residues. The CDR3 loop is CASSFLREYVETQHF. For the CDR3, the DNA is TGTGCCAGCAGCTTTTTGCGGGAGTATGTGGAGACCCAGCACTTC.